Following are 24 T cell receptor beta chains from one sample sequenced in a study of PD-1 blockade in classical Hodgkin lymphoma. All the patients suffered relapse after autologous stem cell transplantation, and brentuximab vedotin exposure differed. Method: immunoSEQ multiplex PCR; TCRdb's copy keeps in-frame clones and lacks some. The table shows 110,000 or so clones, with nearly 90% occurring only once. The material was peripheral blood mononuclear cells (PBMCs), obtained before the second cycle of nivolumab. These receptors originate from a human donor with classical Hodgkin lymphoma.

The rearrangement links TRBV6-5 to TRBJ2-2, with a possible D match to TRBD1 (7 bases). V lost 8 bases to trimming and J lost 4 bases, with 14 bases between them. Germline-derived CDR1 and CDR2 are MNHEY and SVGAGI. This CDR3 comprises 14 residues. CDR3 nucleotide sequence: TGTGCCAGCGGGGGCAGGGGGGCCACCGGGGAGCTGTTTTTT. As protein: CASGGRGATGELFF.

The gene calls are TRBV6-7 and TRBJ1-4; maybe TRBD1 (5 bases). TRBV6-7 is an ORF, with its function uncertain. V was cut by 0 bases and J by 5 bases, with 22 bases left in between. This CDR3 is 19 amino acids long. The CDR3 coding sequence is TGTGCCAGCAGTTACTCCCTAAGGCGAGGGGTTTCGGTGAATGAAAAACTGTTTTTT. Translating it yields CASSYSLRRGVSVNEKLFF.

The gene calls are TRBV10-3 and TRBJ2-1; 9 nucleotides match TRBD2. This CDR3 comprises 15 residues. Germline V gene data show CDR1 as ENHRY and CDR2 as SYGVKD. Trimming removed 3 bases from V and 2 bases from J; junction bases left unmatched: 2. CDR3 sequence: CAISDVAGAYNEQFF. CDR3 in DNA: TGTGCCATCAGTGATGTAGCGGGAGCCTACAATGAGCAGTTCTTC.

The rearrangement joins TRBV7-2 to TRBJ1-4, with D tentatively TRBD1 (6 bases). This CDR3 is built from 15 residues. Per germline, CDR1 SGHTA and CDR2 FQGNSA. Trimming pared 6 bases from V and 0 bases from J, leaving 11 bases between. The CDR3 sequence is CASRSRGPTNEKLFF. The CDR3 DNA sequence: TGTGCCAGCAGGTCGCGGGGGCCAACTAATGAAAAACTGTTTTTT.

The rearrangement links TRBV5-3 to TRBJ2-2; 9 bases map to TRBD2. TRBV5-3 is placed among ORFs of uncertain function. The V and J ends lost 3 bases and 8 bases, in that order; junction bases with no gene match: 5. This CDR3 is 14 amino acids long. CDR3 region: CARSSRLAGGELFF. CDR3 nucleotide sequence: TGTGCCAGAAGCTCCAGGCTAGCGGGAGGGGAGCTGTTTTTT.

The V gene is TRBV7-2, the J gene TRBJ2-3; D gene uncertain. The CDR3 consists of 15 residues. Germline CDR1 and CDR2: SGHTA and FQGNSA. Trimming took 5 bases from V and 2 from J, leaving 14 bases between them. For the CDR3, the DNA is TGTGCCAGCAGCCTGACCAAAACATTCACAGATACGCAGTATTTT. This codes for CASSLTKTFTDTQYF.

The chain joins TRBV15 to TRBJ1-1, with D possibly matching TRBD1 (6 bases). The length of the CDR3 is 15 residues. Trimming took off 5 bases at V and 2 bases at J, with 15 bases between the two ends. CDR1 and CDR2 (germline): LNHNV, YYDKDF (reference sequence). CDR3 residues: CATSPGQTSNTEAFF. The CDR3 coding sequence is TGTGCCACCAGCCCAGGACAGACTTCTAACACTGAAGCTTTCTTT.

In the case of this clone: A read error may account for a junction end that differs from germline. The chain combines TRBV10-3 with TRBJ2-7; D call uncertain. The CDR3 runs to 17 residues. The germline V gene has CDR1 ENHRY and CDR2 SYGVKD. CDR3 protein: CASSYLPIEPPGYEQYF. The DNA for the CDR3 is TGTGCCAGCAGTTACCTCCCCATAGAGCCGCCCGGGTACGAGCAGTACTTC.

This chain connects TRBV5-8 to TRBJ2-7; no firm D call. Trimming took 5 bases from V and 3 from J, leaving 18 bases between them. The CDR3 covers 15 residues. In germline, CDR1 is SGHTS, CDR2 YDEGEE. CDR3 sequence reads: CASRYGAPSDYEQYF. The CDR3 DNA reads as TGTGCCAGCAGGTACGGAGCACCGTCGGACTACGAGCAGTACTTC.

The chain recombines TRBV27 with TRBJ1-2; 7 positions match TRBD1. Germline CDR1 MNHEY, CDR2 SMNVEV (reference sequence). The trim removed 6 bases at V and 5 bases at J, leaving 6 bases unmatched. The CDR3 runs 13 residues. CDR3 amino acids: CASRTGSWYGYTF. In DNA form, the CDR3 reads TGTGCCAGCAGGACAGGGTCCTGGTATGGCTACACCTTC.

This clone has a single count. The CDR3 is CASTILAGGIDTQYF. DNA of the CDR3: TGTGCCAGCACCATACTAGCGGGAGGGATAGATACGCAGTATTTT. The chain links TRBV7-9 to TRBJ2-3; 13 nucleotides agree with TRBD2. CDR1 SEHNR and CDR2 FQNEAQ come from the germline V gene (reference sequence). Losses at the gene ends were 7 bases for V and 5 bases for J; bases not matched to a gene: 6. CDR3 size: 15 residues.

The rearrangement joins TRBV27 to TRBJ1-2, with D perhaps TRBD1 (6 bases). The CDR3 length is 15 residues. With 5 bases removed from V and 1 base from J, the gap between germline ends came to 14 bases. Germline-derived CDR1 and CDR2 are MNHEY and SMNVEV (reference sequence). As DNA, the CDR3 is TGTGCCAGCAGTCCTCTTAACAGGGTTAACTATGGCTACACCTTC. This gives the protein CASSPLNRVNYGYTF.

This chain uses TRBV18 with TRBJ2-2; D remains ambiguous. The CDR3 sequence is 15 residues long. Germline V gives CDR1 KGHSH, CDR2 LQKENI. V was cut by 3 bases and J by 1 base, with 9 bases left in between. The CDR3 sequence: CASSPAAQNTGELFF. CDR3 nucleotides: TGTGCCAGCTCACCCGCGGCTCAGAACACCGGGGAGCTGTTTTTT.

The chain uses TRBV27 and TRBJ1-6; 7 bases are a match to TRBD1. The CDR3 loop spans 16 amino acids. With 0 bases clipped from V and 6 bases from J, the junction kept 5 bases outside the gene matches. Germline V gene sequence: CDR1 MNHEY, CDR2 SMNVEV (reference sequence). The DNA of the CDR3 is TGTGCCAGCAGTTTATCTGGACAGGTTTTTAATTCACCCCTCCACTTT. Protein sequence: CASSLSGQVFNSPLHF.

This rearrangement joins TRBV2 to TRBJ2-5, with TRBD1 identical over 10 bases. CDR3 size: 14 residues. V gave up 8 bases and J gave up 3 bases; unmatched junction bases: 6. In germline, CDR1 is SNHLY, CDR2 FYNNEI. The CDR3 here is CASGGTGVKETQYF. The CDR3 DNA follows: TGTGCCAGCGGTGGGACAGGGGTAAAAGAGACCCAGTACTTC.

The chain combines TRBV9 with TRBJ1-4, with 12 bases lining up with TRBD1. CDR3 length: 15 residues. After removal of 0 bases from V and 8 bases from J, the junction contained 2 bases not matched to a gene. The germline V gene encodes CDR1 SGDLS and CDR2 YYNGEE. This chain's CDR3 is CASSVEGTGGEKLFF. DNA of the CDR3: TGTGCCAGCAGCGTAGAGGGGACAGGGGGCGAAAAACTGTTTTTT.

This clone was recorded a few times. The chain is built from TRBV2 and TRBJ1-2; D is uncertain. Looked up from germline, CDR1 is SNHLY and CDR2 is FYNNEI. The CDR3 sequence is 11 residues long. V lost 6 bases to trimming and J lost 6 bases, with 8 bases between them. This CDR3 is CASRYGDGYTF. DNA of the CDR3: TGTGCCAGCAGATACGGCGATGGCTACACCTTC.

CDR3 bases: TGTGCCAGCTCACTATCGGACTGGAAGCCTTACAATGAGCAGTTCTTC. Translated: CASSLSDWKPYNEQFF. The chain joins TRBV18 to TRBJ2-1; D possibly corresponds to TRBD2 (5 bases). The length of the CDR3 is 16 residues. Per germline, CDR1 KGHSH and CDR2 LQKENI. Between the trimmed V and J ends, which lost 4 bases and 4 bases, there was a span of 17 bases.

This chain connects TRBV15 to TRBJ1-4, with no clear D. Germline assignment: CDR1 LNHNV and CDR2 YYDKDF (reference sequence). Trimming stripped 2 bases from V and 3 bases from J, with 19 bases between. CDR3 length: 18 amino acids. CDR3 DNA: TGTGCCACCAGCAGAAATAGGGCTCAGACAAACCCTAATGAAAAACTGTTTTTT. Translating it yields CATSRNRAQTNPNEKLFF.

V usage is TRBV2 and J usage is TRBJ2-7, with 10 bases that match TRBD1. This CDR3 is 13 amino acids long. Germline CDR1 SNHLY, CDR2 FYNNEI. J lost 4 bases, V lost 11 bases, and 8 bases had no gene match. Written as DNA, the CDR3 is TGTGCCTCGCTTCCGGGACAGGGGTACGAGCAGTACTTC. The encoded protein is CASLPGQGYEQYF.

The CDR3 DNA is TGTGCCAGCAGCACGGACAGGGGACGTTTGGCTGAAGCTTTCTTT. Protein sequence: CASSTDRGRLAEAFF. The gene calls are TRBV7-2 and TRBJ1-1; 9 nucleotides agree with TRBD1. The germline CDR1 and CDR2 sequences are SGHTA and FQGNSA. With V trimmed by 5 bases and J by 6 bases, 10 bases remained unmatched. The CDR3 sequence is 15 residues long.

This rearrangement joins TRBV2 to TRBJ2-3, with 9 nucleotides matching TRBD2. V was clipped by 5 bases and J by 0 bases; unmatched bases: 6. CDR3 size: 16 residues. The germline V gene encodes CDR1 SNHLY and CDR2 FYNNEI. The CDR3 DNA follows: TGTGCCAGCAGTTCTGATAGCGGGAGTAGCACAGATACGCAGTATTTT. This sequence encodes CASSSDSGSSTDTQYF.

The rearrangement joins TRBV19 to TRBJ2-7, with TRBD2 matching over 7 bases. The CDR3 is 15 residues long. Trimming removed 0 bases from V and 5 bases from J; junction bases left unmatched: 7. Germline-derived CDR1 and CDR2 are LNHDA and SQIVND (reference sequence). CDR3 amino acids: CASSIDASGRNEQYF. CDR3 DNA sequence: TGTGCCAGTAGTATAGATGCTAGCGGTCGGAACGAGCAGTACTTC.

The chain links TRBV7-9 to TRBJ1-4; no firm D call. The V gene lost 4 bases and the J gene lost 2 bases, with 17 bases spanning the gap. The CDR3 is 17 residues long. The germline V gene encodes CDR1 SEHNR and CDR2 FQNEAQ (reference sequence). The CDR3 loop reads CASSSVPWGATNEKLFF. The CDR3 bases are TGTGCCAGCAGCTCTGTACCTTGGGGAGCTACTAATGAAAAACTGTTTTTT.